This TCR beta chain comes out of a study of naive and memory T cell subsets. There are 15 residues in the CDR3. Unmatched junction bases numbered 5, after V lost 1 base and J lost 4 bases. From germline, CDR1 is SGHDT and CDR2 YYEEEE. Whole-study findings and limits: Reportedly, tuberculin skin test sites gave far more TCRs than other biopsies. This RNA-based method may be sensitive to activation-related transcript changes.

Noted treatment: skin biopsy from PPD injection site in Mantoux-positive individual. An oligonucleotide containing a UMI was ligated to the 3' end of TCR cDNA. Ligated cDNA underwent four rounds of PCR with nested alpha and beta constant region primers and SP2. Blood and skin TCR RNA was reverse transcribed with alpha and beta constant primers. TCRdb independently ran MiXCR on the UMI-ligation and nested PCR reads; one entry per CDR3 protein. The sample consists of around 13,000 distinct CDR3 sequences, more than 4% of them appearing once. This clonotype appeared many times. Its antigen is currently unknown.

The chain employs TRBV5-6 and TRBJ2-5; 9 bases match TRBD2. The source is an adult in good health. This specimen was skin, taken from a tuberculin skin test site. The CDR3 region has the DNA TGTGCCAGCAGCTTGACCGGGACTAGCAGAGAGACCCAGTACTTC. Translated: CASSLTGTSRETQYF.